These 24 T cell receptor beta chains were sequenced from one sample in a study of cytomegalovirus exposure and HLA in healthy donors. The PCR made use of 60 Vbeta and 13 Jbeta primers. TCRdb's copy holds only in-frame clones and misses some; the assay was immunoSEQ multiplex PCR. In total, the table holds tens of thousands of clones. Input material: PBMCs. Receptors were obtained from a man over 45 in good health and CMV-seropositive.

This chain joins TRBV10-3 and TRBJ2-1; TRBD2 aligns across 10 bases. This CDR3 has 16 amino acids. The V gene's germline CDR1 is ENHRY and CDR2 SYGVKD. V trimming: 9 bases; J trimming: 9 bases; junction bases outside the gene matches: 17. CDR3: CAITTGLAASGGEQFF. In DNA, the CDR3 is TGTGCCATTACTACCGGACTAGCGGCTTCGGGTGGTGAGCAGTTCTTC.

The chain is built from TRBV7-8 and TRBJ1-2; 7 nucleotides align to TRBD1. V lost 5 bases and J lost 2; bases outside the gene matches: 2. The CDR3 is made up of 13 amino acids. Per the germline V gene, CDR1 is SGHVS and CDR2 is FQNEAQ. The CDR3 region is CASSRDRNYGYTF. The CDR3 DNA reads TGTGCCAGCAGCCGGGACAGAAACTATGGCTACACCTTC.

CDR3 region: CASTVDRAYGYTF. CDR3 DNA: TGTGCCAGCACTGTGGACAGAGCCTATGGCTACACCTTC. The chain couples TRBV28 to TRBJ1-2, with D possibly being TRBD1 (6 bases). The CDR3 runs to 13 residues. Per germline, CDR1 MDHEN and CDR2 SYDVKM. The V end was cut by 7 bases, the J end by 4 bases, with 13 bases between.

V and J are TRBV18 and TRBJ2-7, with D possibly being TRBD2 (6 bases). V was shortened by 0 bases and J by 7 bases, with 7 bases between the two germline ends. The CDR3 totals 12 residues. The germline V gene encodes CDR1 KGHSH and CDR2 LQKENI. The CDR3 is CASSPPGGEQYV. DNA of the CDR3: TGTGCCAGCTCACCACCCGGGGGAGAGCAGTACGTC.

The chain joins TRBV27 to TRBJ1-5, with 8 bases fitting TRBD1. Germline loops: CDR1 MNHEY, CDR2 SMNVEV (reference sequence). The CDR3 has 15 amino acids. V lost 5 bases and J lost 3; bases outside the gene matches: 6. For the CDR3, the DNA is TGTGCCAGCAGTCCTCTGGACAGGGTCAATCAGCCCCAGCATTTT. As protein: CASSPLDRVNQPQHF.

J is TRBJ2-3 and V is TRBV7-9; D is unresolved. V lost 3 bases and J lost 2, with 3 bases in between. Germline V gene lookup returns CDR1 SEHNR and CDR2 FQNEAQ (reference sequence). The CDR3 contains 12 residues. The CDR3 is CASSFLTDTQYF. In DNA, the CDR3 is TGTGCCAGCAGCTTTCTCACAGATACGCAGTATTTT.

The rearrangement links TRBV19 to TRBJ2-7; weak D call: TRBD1 (5 bases). There are 14 residues in the CDR3. Trimming left V 3 bases short and J 1 base short, with 10 bases between. CDR1 is LNHDA and CDR2 is SQIVND in the germline V gene (reference sequence). The CDR3 sequence: CASSIQGTSYEQYF. The CDR3 DNA follows: TGTGCCAGTAGTATCCAGGGAACATCCTACGAGCAGTACTTC.

The chain couples TRBV27 to TRBJ2-7; D perhaps matches TRBD1 (6 bases). The V end lost 5 bases, the J end lost 0 bases, and 17 bases lay between the germline ends. The germline CDR1 and CDR2 sequences are MNHEY and SMNVEV (reference sequence). The CDR3 is made up of 16 amino acids. The CDR3 DNA sequence: TGTGCCAGCAGTCCCGAGGGACACCCGGGCTCCTACGAGCAGTACGTC. This encodes CASSPEGHPGSYEQYV.

V gene TRBV19 combines with J gene TRBJ2-4; D is possibly TRBD2 (6 bases). The CDR3 covers 14 residues. Germline-derived CDR1 and CDR2 are LNHDA and SQIVND (reference sequence). With 5 bases removed from V and 6 bases from J, the gap between germline ends came to 14 bases. The CDR3 nucleotides are TGTGCCAGTAGTCTGACTAGTGCGGGAAACATTCAGTACTTC. Amino acid sequence: CASSLTSAGNIQYF.

The V gene is TRBV6-5, the J gene TRBJ1-6; D unresolved. The length of the CDR3 is 14 residues. V shed 8 bases and J shed 0 bases, with 8 bases lying between them. Germline CDR1 is MNHEY and CDR2 is SVGAGI. The CDR3 DNA reads TGTGCCAGCGGAGGAAGCTCCTATAATTCACCCCTCCACTTT. Translated: CASGGSSYNSPLHF.

The chain combines TRBV11-2 with TRBJ1-2; no reliable D call. The CDR3 totals 13 residues. V was clipped by 1 base and J by 5 bases, with 8 bases between them. CDR1 is SGHAT, CDR2 FQNNGV, per germline. The CDR3 reads CASSLAAAYGYTF. In DNA, the CDR3 is TGTGCCAGCAGCTTAGCGGCGGCGTATGGCTACACCTTC.

The V and J genes are TRBV7-2 and TRBJ1-2; 7 bases align to TRBD1. Germline CDR1 is SGHTA and CDR2 is FQGNSA. This CDR3 has 14 amino acids. The V and J ends lost 2 bases and 6 bases, in that order; junction bases with no gene match: 6. The CDR3 spells CASSLLGTVDGYTF. CDR3 sequence (DNA): TGTGCCAGCAGCTTATTGGGGACAGTGGATGGCTACACCTTC.

This sequence joins TRBV10-1 and TRBJ2-3, with 8 bases matching TRBD1. The trim removed 7 bases at V and 5 bases at J, leaving 8 bases unmatched. Germline V gene data show CDR1 as WNHNN and CDR2 as SYGVQD (reference sequence). The CDR3 is made up of 14 amino acids. The CDR3 sequence is CASNPGTGKDTQYF. CDR3 sequence (DNA): TGCGCCAGCAACCCCGGGACAGGAAAAGATACGCAGTATTTT.

The chain is built from TRBV11-3 and TRBJ2-1; a possible D gene is TRBD2 (5 bases). This CDR3 is built from 15 residues. V was cut by 0 bases and J by 7 bases, with 13 bases left in between. From germline, CDR1 is SGHNT and CDR2 YENEEA. CDR3 DNA sequence: TGTGCCAGCAGCTTAGACGGACCAACGGGGAATGAGCAGTTCTTC. Protein product: CASSLDGPTGNEQFF.

The chain combines TRBV11-3 with TRBJ2-1, with 9 positions matching TRBD1. The J segment lost 6 bases and the V segment lost 8 bases, leaving 8 bases of the junction unmatched. Germline V gene data show CDR1 as SGHNT and CDR2 as YENEEA. The CDR3 runs 14 residues. This CDR3 is CASWGTGRVNEQFF. The DNA of the CDR3 is TGTGCCAGCTGGGGGACAGGGCGAGTCAATGAGCAGTTCTTC. Complete variable domain (other parts from reference TRBV11-3 and TRBJ2-1): EAGVVQSPRYKIIEKKQPVAFWCNPISGHNTLYWYLQNLGQGPELLIRYENEEAVDDSQLPKDRFSAERLKGVDSTLKIQPAELGDSAVYLCASWGTGRVNEQFFGPGTRLTVL.

The chain has TRBV6-6 and TRBJ1-5, with D unresolved. This CDR3 is 13 amino acids long. V lost 5 bases and J 8 bases, leaving 13 bases between the germline ends. The germline V gene encodes CDR1 MNHNY and CDR2 SVGAGI (reference sequence). CDR3 sequence (DNA): TGTGCCAGCAGTCGGTACCCTCCGGAGCCCCAGCATTTT. This gives the protein CASSRYPPEPQHF.

The rearrangement joins TRBV4-1 to TRBJ2-1; perhaps TRBD2 as D (5 bases). The CDR3 totals 16 residues. Trimming removed 1 base at V and 4 bases at J, with 14 bases between. Germline CDR1 is MGHRA and CDR2 is YSYEKL. The chain's CDR3 is CASSQAGEEHYNEQFF. The CDR3 bases are TGCGCCAGCAGCCAAGCCGGGGAAGAGCATTACAATGAGCAGTTCTTC.

The chain combines TRBV28 with TRBJ2-1; 7 nucleotides align to TRBD1. CDR3 length: 17 residues. V was pared by 3 bases and J by 0 bases, with 8 bases of the junction left unmatched. Germline V CDR1 and CDR2: MDHEN, SYDVKM. The CDR3 DNA is TGTGCCAGCAGTTTTCTCAAGGGGGCCTCCTCCTACAATGAGCAGTTCTTC. Protein: CASSFLKGASSYNEQFF.

The J gene is TRBJ2-4, the V gene TRBV11-3, with D tentatively TRBD2 (5 bases). Germline V CDR1 and CDR2: SGHNT, YENEEA. V was shortened by 0 bases and J by 5 bases, with 8 bases between the two germline ends. This CDR3 has 14 residues. In DNA form, the CDR3 reads TGTGCCAGCAGCTTAGATGTCGGGGAAAACATTCAGTACTTC. This encodes CASSLDVGENIQYF.

The J gene is TRBJ2-6, the V gene TRBV9; tentatively, D is TRBD1 (6 bases). Germline assignment: CDR1 SGDLS and CDR2 YYNGEE. The CDR3 sequence is 15 residues long. Trimming left V 4 bases short and J 1 base short, with 9 bases between. CDR3 DNA sequence: TGTGCCAGCAGCCACACAGGGTCTGGGGCCAACGTCCTGACTTTC. Protein product: CASSHTGSGANVLTF. Combining the CDR3 with reference TRBV9 and TRBJ2-6 gives the whole variable domain DSGVTQTPKHLITATGQRVTLRCSPRSGDLSVYWYQQSLDQGLQFLIQYYNGEERAKGNILERFSAQQFPDLHSELNLSSLELGDSALYFCASSHTGSGANVLTFGAGSRLTVL.

The chain combines TRBV9 with TRBJ1-4, with TRBD1 matching over 8 bases. V lost 4 bases, J lost 7 bases, and 12 bases stayed unmatched. Germline V gene lookup returns CDR1 SGDLS and CDR2 YYNGEE. This CDR3 contains 16 residues. The CDR3 reads CASSPGGGQAGEKLFF. The CDR3 DNA is TGTGCCAGCAGCCCCGGCGGGGGACAGGCGGGTGAAAAACTGTTTTTT.

The rearrangement links TRBV6-5 to TRBJ2-4; 8 positions match TRBD2. This CDR3 is 14 amino acids long. Looked up from germline, CDR1 is MNHEY and CDR2 is SVGAGI. Trimming cost V 7 bases and J 8 bases; bases outside gene matches: 10. The CDR3 here is CASTPGGAMDIQYF. The DNA for the CDR3 is TGTGCCAGCACCCCGGGGGGGGCAATGGACATTCAGTACTTC.

This sequence joins TRBV6-1 and TRBJ2-7; D perhaps matches TRBD1 (5 bases). The germline CDR1 and CDR2 sequences are MNHNS and SASEGT. V was pared by 5 bases and J by 0 bases, with 5 bases between. This CDR3 region has 12 residues. CDR3 region: CASSQGSYEQYV. The CDR3 region has the DNA TGTGCCAGCAGTCAGGGCTCCTACGAGCAGTACGTC.

This sequence joins TRBV9 and TRBJ2-2, with TRBD1 identical over 7 bases. There are 15 residues in the CDR3. Germline CDR1 is SGDLS and CDR2 is YYNGEE. V dropped 5 bases and J dropped 3; count of bases not matched to a gene: 7. CDR3 protein: CASSGQAADTGELFF. In nucleotides, the CDR3 is TGTGCCAGCAGTGGACAGGCCGCGGACACCGGGGAGCTGTTTTTT.